In its sample, the clone carrying this TCR beta chain was seen many times. Its antigen is undetermined. Time point indicated: healthy volunteer bleed at 6 weeks. Total RNA was isolated from unfractionated whole blood. Between the trimmed V and J ends, which lost 1 base and 0 bases, there was a span of 6 bases. Germline V CDR1 and CDR2: DFQATT, SNEGSKA (reference sequence). This CDR3 contains 13 residues. These data belong to a study of human T cells and chemical hapten exposure. The wider study: Small pooled library volume differences mainly caused per-sample TCR yield variation. General study results and limits: TCRs exceeding a frequency of 1 in 1000 stayed unchanged under DPC sensitization.

The authors' processing: TCR counts had a median of approximately 96,000 per sample and spanned about 20,000 to 700,000. Each CDR3 protein gets one entry after TCRdb re-called the RACE reads with MiXCR. These V and J calls rely on TCRdb rather than the paper's analysis. The sample has some 78,000 distinct CDR3 sequences, 8.6% seen once. The V and J genes are TRBV20-1 and TRBJ1-1, with D unresolved. The source of this sequence is a male donor in good health. Some clones in this sample may be carry-over from other donors' samples. The sequenced sample was whole blood. The CDR3 sequence: CSARGFMNTEAFF. The CDR3 nucleotides are TGCAGTGCTAGAGGGTTTATGAACACTGAAGCTTTCTTT.